One sample yielded the 4 T cell receptor beta chains listed below, sequenced in a study of CD8 T cells in ankylosing spondylitis. General study results and limits: A motif of 8 or 9 highly homologous TCR beta variants was seen as apparently characteristic of ankylosing spondylitis blood.

TCRdb re-called the 5' RACE reads through MiXCR, storing one row per CDR3 protein. The data show 650,000 to 800,000 distinct CDR3 sequences, around 20% seen once. Antigens of these TCRs are unknown. The sample consisted of blood, either unsorted or a sorted T cell fraction (not recorded which). All receptors derive from a male donor with ankylosing spondylitis.

On this clonotype itself: Germline is not matched at one junction end, which may reflect a read error. CDR3 sequence reads: CASSAGTGPTEAFF. In nucleotides, the CDR3 is TGTGCCAGCAGCGCCGGGACAGGGCCAACTGAAGCCTTCTTT. V and J are TRBV9 and TRBJ1-1, with TRBD1 matching 9 bases. CDR3 size: 14 residues. Germline CDR1 is SGDLS and CDR2 is YYNGEE.

The CDR3 coding sequence is TGTGCCAGCAGACCCTTGGCTAGCCAGAGGGATGAGCAGTTCTTC. It specifies CASRPLASQRDEQFF. The rearrangement uses TRBV2 and TRBJ2-1, with a tentative D call TRBD2 (5 bases). The germline V gene encodes CDR1 SNHLY and CDR2 FYNNEI. The CDR3 loop spans 15 amino acids. V gave up 6 bases and J gave up 8 bases, with 20 bases separating them.

This clonotype was detected only a few times. The chain couples TRBV12-3 or TRBV12-4 to TRBJ2-1, with TRBD2 matching over 9 bases. CDR3 size: 14 residues. V dropped 6 bases and J dropped 7; count of bases not matched to a gene: 7. The CDR3 is CASRQAGGGNEQFF. CDR3 bases: TGTGCCAGCAGGCAAGCGGGAGGAGGGAATGAGCAGTTCTTC.

This clonotype occurred many times. The rearrangement joins TRBV24-1 to TRBJ1-5; 7 nucleotides agree with TRBD1. Germline CDR1 and CDR2: KGHDR and SFDVKD. The CDR3 has 17 amino acids. V gave up 0 bases and J gave up 1 base; unmatched junction bases: 5. CDR3 residues: CATSDLNYRGSNQPQHF. Here the CDR3 DNA reads TGTGCCACCAGTGATTTGAACTACAGGGGCAGCAATCAGCCCCAGCATTTT.